These 21 T cell receptor beta chains came from one sample sequenced in a study of blood T cell repertoires in COVID-19. TCRdb's table, derived via immunoSEQ multiplex PCR, lists solely in-frame clones and lacks some. The data hold 360,000 or so clones, with almost 90% observed a single time. Material: PBMCs or T cells enriched from blood (not recorded which). The source of these receptors is a woman aged 30 to 39 who had been exposed to COVID-19.

As regards this clone: It is unclear where the CDR3 begins or ends on the DNA, so no DNA is shown, and the CDR3 is as TCRdb lists it. J is TRBJ2-7 and V is TRBV28; TRBD1, the table's D call, was not compared with the DNA. The CDR3 is made up of 17 amino acids, end residues included. Germline CDR1 reads MDHEN; CDR2 reads SYDVKM. The CDR3 loop is CASSLWAVGTGGSEYLF.

The rearrangement uses TRBV21-1 and TRBJ2-6; the DNA was not used to check the table's D call, TRBD2. TRBV21-1 is a listed pseudogene. The CDR3 length is 18 residues. CDR3 DNA: TGTGCCAGCAACCTAACCCTAGGAGGGAACACTGGGGCCAACGTCCTGACTTTC. Amino acids: CASNLTLGGNTGANVLTF.

The chain is built from TRBV12-5 and TRBJ1-2; a possible D gene is TRBD1 (6 bases). From germline, CDR1 is LGHNT and CDR2 FRNRAP. The CDR3 loop spans 13 amino acids. V lost 4 bases to trimming and J lost 7 bases, with 13 bases between them. The CDR3 here is CASGWIQGFGYTF. CDR3 sequence (DNA): TGTGCTAGTGGTTGGATACAGGGATTTGGCTACACCTTC.

The rearrangement links TRBV7-8 to TRBJ2-7; a weak D match, TRBD2 (6 bases). V was pared by 5 bases and J by 2 bases, with 13 bases between. The CDR3 contains 14 residues. CDR1 is SGHVS and CDR2 is FQNEAQ in the germline V gene. Here the CDR3 reads CASSLGLKPYEQYF. The CDR3 DNA is TGTGCCAGCAGCCTGGGACTTAAGCCCTACGAGCAGTACTTC. Looking up the rest from reference TRBV7-8 and TRBJ2-7 gives the full variable domain: GAGVSQSPRYKVAKRGQDVALRCDPISGHVSLFWYQQALGQGPEFLTYFQNEAQLDKSGLPSDRFFAERPEGSVSTLKIQRTQQEDSAVYLCASSLGLKPYEQYFGPGTRLTVT.

The genes are TRBV27 and TRBJ1-1; 7 bases map to TRBD1. From germline, CDR1 is MNHEY and CDR2 SMNVEV (reference sequence). The CDR3 extends over 17 amino acids. V dropped 4 bases and J dropped 0; count of bases not matched to a gene: 11. This CDR3 is CASSSPSGQNMNTEAFF. CDR3 nucleotides: TGTGCCAGCAGTTCACCCTCGGGACAGAACATGAACACTGAAGCTTTCTTT.

The J gene is TRBJ2-1, the V gene TRBV24-1; 8 bases match TRBD2. This CDR3 spans 15 amino acids. Germline V lookup: CDR1 KGHDR, CDR2 SFDVKD. V trimming: 3 bases; J trimming: 8 bases; junction bases outside the gene matches: 8. In DNA form, the CDR3 reads TGTGCCACCAGTGATATCGGGCTAGCGGGCGATGAGCAGTTCTTC. Protein product: CATSDIGLAGDEQFF.

A few counts support this clone. The V gene is TRBV29-1, the J gene TRBJ2-6; D is perhaps TRBD2 (7 bases). Per the germline V gene, CDR1 is SQVTM and CDR2 is ANQGSEA. The ends were cut back, 6 bases at V and 1 base at J, with 22 bases in the middle. The CDR3 is 18 amino acids. The CDR3, as DNA: TGCAGCGTCTCTAAGGGGGGGGCTGGCCCTTCTGGGGCCAACGTCCTGACTTTC. It is translated as CSVSKGGAGPSGANVLTF.

The chain uses TRBV28 and TRBJ2-2; D is uncertain. The germline V and J ends were trimmed by 3 bases and 3 bases, with 8 bases remaining between them. The germline V gene encodes CDR1 MDHEN and CDR2 SYDVKM. CDR3 length: 14 residues. CDR3 bases: TGTGCCAGCAGTTTTGTAAGCCACACCGGGGAGCTGTTTTTT. Amino acid sequence: CASSFVSHTGELFF.

This chain joins TRBV12-3 or TRBV12-4 and TRBJ1-2; possible D gene TRBD1, 5 bases. V lost 3 bases to trimming and J lost 7 bases, with 12 bases between them. CDR3 length: 13 amino acids. The CDR3 DNA is TGTGCCAGCAGTTTTGGGGGGAAGTCTGGCTACACCTTC. Protein: CASSFGGKSGYTF.

The V gene is TRBV14, the J gene TRBJ2-6; D is unclear. V lost 0 bases and J 0 bases, leaving 6 bases between the germline ends. In germline, CDR1 is SGHDN, CDR2 FVKESK. This CDR3 contains 16 residues. CDR3 DNA: TGTGCCAGCAGCCAAGATACGAGCTCTGGGGCCAACGTCCTGACTTTC. Protein product: CASSQDTSSGANVLTF.

The chain is built from TRBV6-5 and TRBJ2-2, with TRBD2 matching over 7 bases. V lost 0 bases to trimming and J lost 6 bases; unmatched junction nucleotides: 4. CDR1 MNHEY and CDR2 SVGAGI come from the germline V gene. CDR3 length: 15 amino acids. CDR3 DNA: TGTGCCAGCAGTTACTCCGGACTAGTTGCCGGGGAGCTGTTTTTT. It codes for CASSYSGLVAGELFF.

The chain carries TRBV5-1 and TRBJ2-5; possible D gene TRBD2, 6 bases. The germline V gene has CDR1 SGHRS and CDR2 YFSETQ. V shed 6 bases and J shed 1 base, with 19 bases lying between them. This CDR3 spans 16 amino acids. The CDR3 protein is CASKLSRGFVQETQYF. DNA of the CDR3: TGCGCCAGCAAATTGTCGCGGGGATTTGTCCAAGAGACCCAGTACTTC.

The CDR3 DNA reads as TGTGCCAGCAGCCCCCGGTACGGGAGTCGCTCCTACGAGCAGTACTTC. As protein: CASSPRYGSRSYEQYF. The chain combines TRBV9 with TRBJ2-7; tentative D call: TRBD2 (6 bases). The ends were cut back, 4 bases at V and 0 bases at J, with 17 bases in the middle. The CDR3 runs 16 residues. Germline V gene lookup returns CDR1 SGDLS and CDR2 YYNGEE.

The CDR3 loop reads CASSQGRGRGNQPQHF. CDR3 nucleotides: TGTGCCAGCAGCCAAGGTAGGGGGCGCGGCAATCAGCCCCAGCATTTT. The chain combines TRBV3-1 (or the pseudogene TRBV3-2) with TRBJ1-5; 7 nucleotides agree with TRBD1. Trimming removed 1 base from V and 2 bases from J; junction bases left unmatched: 5. From germline, CDR1 is LGHDT and CDR2 YNNKEL (reference sequence). The CDR3 length is 16 residues.

V is TRBV6-4 and J is TRBJ2-1; the D gene is possibly TRBD2 (6 bases). V dropped 0 bases and J dropped 3 bases, with 15 bases sitting between them. The CDR3 length is 17 residues. Germline lookup yields CDR1 MRHNA and CDR2 SNTAGT. The CDR3 loop reads CASSDSGFSGLYNEQFF. The DNA for the CDR3 is TGTGCCAGCAGTGACTCAGGGTTTAGCGGCCTCTACAATGAGCAGTTCTTC.

The chain carries TRBV4-1 and TRBJ1-3; D gene uncertain. CDR3 size: 15 residues. Looked up from germline, CDR1 is MGHRA and CDR2 is YSYEKL. V was clipped by 0 bases and J by 4 bases, with 10 bases between them. The DNA of the CDR3 is TGCGCCAGCAGCCAAGAGCCTAGTCTCGGAAACACCATATATTTT. Translated, it gives CASSQEPSLGNTIYF.

The chain links TRBV25-1 to TRBJ2-3; TRBD2 agrees at 8 bases. V shed 6 bases, J shed 0 bases, and the junction held 2 bases outside the gene matches. The length of the CDR3 is 14 residues. In germline, CDR1 is MGHDK, CDR2 SYGVNS. Written as DNA, the CDR3 is TGTGCCAGCAGCCGGGGGGGTAGCACAGATACGCAGTATTTT. Translating it yields CASSRGGSTDTQYF.

The gene calls are TRBV9 and TRBJ2-7; 11 bases agree with TRBD2. Germline CDR1 reads SGDLS; CDR2 reads YYNGEE. V lost 0 bases to trimming and J lost 3 bases; unmatched junction nucleotides: 2. The CDR3 contains 15 residues. The CDR3 loop is CASSVGTSGYYEQYF. The CDR3, as DNA: TGTGCCAGCAGCGTAGGGACTAGCGGGTACTACGAGCAGTACTTC.

J is TRBJ1-2 and V is TRBV5-4; 11 nucleotides line up with TRBD1. CDR1 is SGHNT and CDR2 is YYREEE in the germline V gene (reference sequence). The V gene end was trimmed by 4 bases and the J gene end by 3 bases; junction bases not matched to a gene: 2. This CDR3 is 14 amino acids long. In DNA, the CDR3 is TGTGCCAGCAGCCGGGACAGGGGGGACTATGGCTACACCTTC. This translates into CASSRDRGDYGYTF. The whole variable domain, filled in from reference TRBV5-4 and TRBJ1-2, reads ETGVTQSPTHLIKTRGQQVTLRCSSQSGHNTVSWYQQALGQGPQFIFQYYREEENGRGNFPPRFSGLQFPNYSSELNVNALELDDSALYLCASSRDRGDYGYTFGSGTRLTVV.

CDR3 protein: CASPASYEQYF. CDR3 bases: TGTGCCAGCCCAGCGTCCTACGAGCAGTACTTC. The chain carries TRBV12-3 or TRBV12-4 and TRBJ2-7; D remains ambiguous. Trimming cost V 8 bases and J 1 base, with 6 bases left between them. The CDR3 runs 11 residues.

This chain joins TRBV27 and TRBJ2-1; 7 positions agree with TRBD2. The CDR3 spans 12 residues. Germline CDR1 MNHEY, CDR2 SMNVEV (reference sequence). The V and J ends lost 11 bases and 10 bases, in that order; junction bases with no gene match: 11. The CDR3 sequence: CAGGGRVREQFF. The DNA of the CDR3 is TGTGCCGGCGGAGGGAGGGTAAGAGAGCAGTTCTTC.